The 26 T cell receptor beta chains in this list originate from one sample, sequenced in a study of blood T cell repertoires in COVID-19. Here immunoSEQ multiplex PCR was the method, and the copy in TCRdb shows in-frame clones only, minus some. The sample shows 90,000 to 150,000 clones, 79% of them seen only once. Sample: peripheral blood. The receptor set was obtained from a woman of 80 years or more with acute or convalescent COVID-19.

The chain couples TRBV5-1 to TRBJ2-3; no reliable D call. Germline V CDR1 and CDR2: SGHRS, YFSETQ. V was clipped by 4 bases and J by 0 bases, with 12 bases between them. This CDR3 is 15 amino acids long. This CDR3 reads CASSPRQASTDTQYF. The CDR3 nucleotides are TGCGCCAGCAGCCCCCGCCAGGCTAGCACAGATACGCAGTATTTT.

This sequence joins TRBV2 and TRBJ2-7; 7 bases line up with TRBD2. Looked up from germline, CDR1 is SNHLY and CDR2 is FYNNEI. J was trimmed by 3 bases and V by 5 bases; bases with no gene match: 10. The CDR3 extends over 15 amino acids. CDR3 nucleotide sequence: TGTGCCAGCAGTCCCCAAACCGGGGGGTTCTACGAGCAGTACTTC. Protein product: CASSPQTGGFYEQYF.

This clone was picked up a small number of times. The genes are TRBV4-3 and TRBJ2-2; TRBD2 might be the D (6 bases). The V end was cut by 1 base, the J end by 4 bases, with 13 bases between. The length of the CDR3 is 16 residues. Germline V CDR1 and CDR2: LGHNA, YSLEER. The chain's CDR3 is CASSQGTAGRTGELFF. CDR3 DNA sequence: TGCGCCAGCAGCCAAGGGACTGCGGGGCGCACCGGGGAGCTGTTTTTT.

The rearrangement joins TRBV4-3 to TRBJ2-3; D call uncertain. The CDR3 length is 12 residues. Germline V CDR1 and CDR2: LGHNA, YSLEER. Trimming removed 4 bases at V and 5 bases at J, with 7 bases between. The CDR3 bases are TGCGCCAGCAGCCTTAGAGGAGATACGCAGTATTTT. Translating gives CASSLRGDTQYF.

The chain combines TRBV3-1 (or the pseudogene TRBV3-2) with TRBJ1-5, with D possibly TRBD1 on 6 matching bases. The V gene's germline CDR1 is LGHDT and CDR2 YNNKEL (reference sequence). This CDR3 comprises 15 residues. The V gene lost 0 bases and the J gene lost 6 bases, with 12 bases spanning the gap. The CDR3 sequence: CASSQDSQGLQPQHF. CDR3 sequence (DNA): TGTGCCAGCAGCCAAGATTCCCAGGGGCTTCAGCCCCAGCATTTT.

The chain joins TRBV11-3 to TRBJ2-7; 8 nucleotides agree with TRBD1. With V trimmed by 1 base and J by 4 bases, 6 bases remained unmatched. CDR1 SGHNT and CDR2 YENEEA come from the germline V gene. The CDR3 is 15 amino acids. The chain's CDR3 is CASSLGTGSAYEQYF. The CDR3 DNA sequence: TGTGCCAGCAGCTTAGGGACAGGGTCTGCTTACGAGCAGTACTTC.

This clone was seen just once. The J gene is TRBJ2-5, the V gene TRBV28, with 10 bases matching TRBD2. The CDR3 extends over 13 amino acids. The germline gives CDR1 MDHEN, CDR2 SYDVKM. The ends lost 9 bases at V and 5 bases at J; junction bases unmatched: 6. The CDR3 DNA reads as TGTGCCAGTCAAGCGGGAGGGGATGAGACCCAGTACTTC. Translating it yields CASQAGGDETQYF.

CDR3 nucleotides: TGTGCCTGGAGTGTTTTGCGAGGGTTTGGAGAGACCCAGTACTTC. Translation gives CAWSVLRGFGETQYF. The genes are TRBV30 and TRBJ2-5, with D maybe TRBD2 (5 bases). Trimming removed 0 bases at V and 4 bases at J, with 15 bases between. The germline gives CDR1 GTSNPN, CDR2 SVGIG (reference sequence). This CDR3 has 15 residues.

This chain uses TRBV27 with TRBJ1-6; 7 nucleotides line up with TRBD1. Germline V gene lookup returns CDR1 MNHEY and CDR2 SMNVEV (reference sequence). V dropped 5 bases and J dropped 2; count of bases not matched to a gene: 6. This CDR3 comprises 16 residues. The CDR3 sequence: CASSPPGTAYNSPLHF. In nucleotides, the CDR3 is TGTGCCAGCAGTCCACCCGGGACAGCCTATAATTCACCCCTCCACTTT.

The chain couples TRBV7-9 to TRBJ1-1, with a weak D call TRBD1 (6 bases). The germline V and J ends were trimmed by 5 bases and 2 bases, with 12 bases remaining between them. From germline, CDR1 is SEHNR and CDR2 FQNEAQ (reference sequence). The CDR3 is 14 amino acids. In DNA, the CDR3 is TGTGCCAGCAGCCCAGTACAGGGAAACACTGAAGCTTTCTTT. It codes for CASSPVQGNTEAFF.

The V call is TRBV7-2, the J call TRBJ1-2; a weak D match, TRBD1 (6 bases). V lost 0 bases and J 10 bases, leaving 12 bases between the germline ends. The CDR3 is 13 amino acids. In germline, CDR1 is SGHTA, CDR2 FQGNSA. This chain's CDR3 is CASSLARGTPYTF. CDR3 DNA: TGTGCCAGCAGCTTAGCGCGGGGGACACCCTACACCTTC. The full variable domain, rest sourced from reference TRBV7-2 and TRBJ1-2, is GAGVSQSPSNKVTEKGKDVELRCDPISGHTALYWYRQSLGQGLEFLIYFQGNSAPDKSGLPSDRFSAERTGGSVSTLTIQRTQQEDSAVYLCASSLARGTPYTFGSGTRLTVV.

CDR3 sequence reads: CATSPMWGGLIADTQYF. The CDR3 DNA sequence: TGTGCCACCAGTCCAATGTGGGGGGGTCTAATCGCAGATACGCAGTATTTT. The genes are TRBV15 and TRBJ2-3; 7 nucleotides line up with TRBD2. Trimming took 6 bases from V and 4 from J; bases not matched to a gene: 16. The CDR3 loop spans 17 amino acids. Germline CDR1 and CDR2: LNHNV and YYDKDF (reference sequence).

This clone was recorded a few times. The chain couples TRBV28 to TRBJ2-7; D ambiguous. Per germline, CDR1 MDHEN and CDR2 SYDVKM. Trimming left V 2 bases short and J 3 bases short, with 5 bases between. The CDR3 is 12 amino acids. CDR3 sequence reads: CASSLPNYEQYF. As DNA, the CDR3 is TGTGCCAGCAGTTTACCAAACTACGAGCAGTACTTC. The complete variable domain, with remaining parts taken from reference TRBV28 and TRBJ2-7, reads DVKVTQSSRYLVKRTGEKVFLECVQDMDHENMFWYRQDPGLGLRLIYFSYDVKMKEKGDIPEGYSVSREKKERFSLILESASTNQTSMYLCASSLPNYEQYFGPGTRLTVT.

The table lists this clone with a count of one. This rearrangement joins TRBV4-3 to TRBJ1-2, with D possibly being TRBD1 (6 bases). The CDR3 loop spans 15 amino acids. The V end lost 0 bases, the J end lost 2 bases, and 10 bases lay between the germline ends. Germline V gene sequence: CDR1 LGHNA, CDR2 YSLEER. In DNA, the CDR3 is TGCGCCAGCAGCCAAGATCGGGGGGGCAACTATGGCTACACCTTC. It encodes CASSQDRGGNYGYTF.

This clone was counted once. The chain employs TRBV7-9 and TRBJ1-1; 10 bases are a match to TRBD1. The CDR3 consists of 14 residues. The germline V gene has CDR1 SEHNR and CDR2 FQNEAQ (reference sequence). With V trimmed by 1 base and J by 9 bases, 5 bases remained unmatched. The CDR3 nucleotides read TGTGCCAGCAGCTTAGGCGGACAGGGGGACAAAGCTTTCTTT. Encoded protein: CASSLGGQGDKAFF.

This clone has only a few counts. The chain is built from TRBV7-2 and TRBJ1-4; D gene unclear. Trimming cost V 5 bases and J 8 bases, with 15 bases left between them. Looked up from germline, CDR1 is SGHTA and CDR2 is FQGNSA. The length of the CDR3 is 14 residues. The CDR3 DNA is TGTGCCAGCAGCGACCGGATAACGGGAGAAAAACTGTTTTTT. Translation: CASSDRITGEKLFF.

By frequency in the sample, this clone is medium-sized (0.01 to 0.1%). J is TRBJ2-7 and V is TRBV29-1; 8 bases fit TRBD2. From germline, CDR1 is SQVTM and CDR2 ANQGSEA. The junction had 5 bases not matched to a gene; V was cut back by 1 base and J by 6 bases. The CDR3 runs to 13 residues. CDR3 bases: TGCAGCGTTGAAGGTCGTCTAGCGGGCGAGCAGTACTTC. Its protein product is CSVEGRLAGEQYF.

This sequence joins TRBV11-2 and TRBJ2-7; TRBD2 matches at 8 bases. J gave up 1 base and V 5 bases, and 10 bases lay outside the gene matches. The CDR3 is 16 residues long. The germline V gene has CDR1 SGHAT and CDR2 FQNNGV. CDR3 nucleotides: TGTGCCAGCAGCCGCCTAAGCGGGAGACGTTCCTACGAGCAGTACTTC. This sequence encodes CASSRLSGRRSYEQYF.

The rearrangement links TRBV6-1 to TRBJ1-2; weak D call: TRBD1 (5 bases). The CDR3 covers 13 residues. The V end lost 3 bases, the J end lost 5 bases, and 10 bases lay between the germline ends. Looked up from germline, CDR1 is MNHNS and CDR2 is SASEGT. As DNA, the CDR3 is TGTGCCAGCAGTGACAGGGCAGTTTATGGCTACACCTTC. Its protein product is CASSDRAVYGYTF.

The chain uses TRBV19 and TRBJ1-6; D may be TRBD1 (5 bases). In germline, CDR1 is LNHDA, CDR2 SQIVND (reference sequence). The CDR3 totals 13 residues. V was shortened by 0 bases and J by 8 bases, with 5 bases between the two germline ends. The CDR3 bases are TGTGCCAGTAGTATAGACAGGGATTCACCCCTCCACTTT. It is translated as CASSIDRDSPLHF. Full variable domain (missing parts from reference TRBV19 and TRBJ1-6): DGGITQSPKYLFRKEGQNVTLSCEQNLNHDAMYWYRQDPGQGLRLIYYSQIVNDFQKGDIAEGYSVSREKKESFPLTVTSAQKNPTAFYLCASSIDRDSPLHFGNGTRLTVT.

This rearrangement joins TRBV7-8 to TRBJ2-2; a weak D match, TRBD1 (6 bases). V lost 5 bases to trimming and J lost 6 bases, with 19 bases between them. Germline loops: CDR1 SGHVS, CDR2 FQNEAQ. The CDR3 spans 16 residues. CDR3 sequence: CASSPGVGGKAGELFF. Here the CDR3 DNA reads TGTGCCAGCAGCCCAGGGGTAGGGGGAAAAGCCGGGGAGCTGTTTTTT.

This clone appeared once. The chain has TRBV23-1 and TRBJ2-1; D is uncertain. TRBV23-1 is assigned to the ORF class and has an uncertain function. This CDR3 comprises 13 residues. V lost 4 bases and J lost 9, with 13 bases in between. The DNA of the CDR3 is TGCGCCAGCAGTCGGAAGCCTCCTAGTGAGCAGTTCTTC. This translates into CASSRKPPSEQFF.

The sample holds a few counts of this clone. The chain uses TRBV7-9 and TRBJ1-1; 7 nucleotides align to TRBD1. Germline V gives CDR1 SEHNR, CDR2 FQNEAQ (reference sequence). V trimming: 6 bases; J trimming: 1 base; junction bases outside the gene matches: 11. This CDR3 has 16 amino acids. CDR3 sequence (DNA): TGTGCCAGCAGACAGACAGGGTTGGTTGGGAACACTGAAGCTTTCTTT. It encodes CASRQTGLVGNTEAFF. Supplemented by reference TRBV7-9 and TRBJ1-1, the full variable domain reads DTGVSQNPRHKITKRGQNVTFRCDPISEHNRLYWYRQTLGQGPEFLTYFQNEAQLEKSRLLSDRFSAERPKGSFSTLEIQRTEQGDSAMYLCASRQTGLVGNTEAFFGQGTRLTVV.

The chain employs TRBV5-1 and TRBJ2-3; 8 nucleotides agree with TRBD2. The V gene's germline CDR1 is SGHRS and CDR2 YFSETQ. Trimming took 2 bases from V and 0 from J; bases not matched to a gene: 2. This CDR3 spans 15 amino acids. The CDR3 spells CASSFSGASTDTQYF. CDR3 nucleotides: TGCGCCAGCAGCTTTAGCGGGGCAAGCACAGATACGCAGTATTTT.

This rearrangement joins TRBV11-2 to TRBJ2-3; no definite D call. This CDR3 comprises 16 residues. Germline loops: CDR1 SGHAT, CDR2 FQNNGV. V gave up 3 bases and J gave up 4 bases, with 17 bases separating them. The CDR3 reads CASSFRDVGLSDTQYF. The CDR3 bases are TGTGCCAGCAGCTTTCGCGACGTGGGCCTGTCAGATACGCAGTATTTT.

The table lists this clone with a count of one. This chain uses TRBV28 with TRBJ2-7; a weak D match, TRBD2 (5 bases). The germline gives CDR1 MDHEN, CDR2 SYDVKM. This CDR3 is built from 14 residues. The V end lost 7 bases, the J end lost 3 bases, and 16 bases lay between the germline ends. In DNA, the CDR3 is TGTGCCAGCAACACCCCAAGACGGGGCTACGAGCAGTACTTC. Residues: CASNTPRRGYEQYF.